One and the same sample provided the 24 T cell receptor beta chains below, sequenced in a study of CD8+ T cells in alopecia areata. Stated treatment: oral pan-JAK inhibitor, 5-10 mg twice daily. RNA extraction was followed by reverse transcription into cDNA, which acted as the sequencing template. Sequenced by immunoSEQ multiplex PCR; TCRdb stores in-frame clones only, minus some. The repertoire holds about 110,000 clones, with 84% as singletons. This sample comprised CD8+ T cells sorted from blood, obtained at week 24, from a patient treated with tofacitinib. The receptors here all came from a human donor with alopecia areata.

The CDR3 loop reads CASREDRGTEAFF. The CDR3, as DNA: TGTGCCAGCAGAGAAGACAGGGGCACTGAAGCTTTCTTT. This chain uses TRBV6-6 with TRBJ1-1, with TRBD1 identical over 8 bases. CDR3 length: 13 amino acids. Per germline, CDR1 MNHNY and CDR2 SVGAGI (reference sequence). J was trimmed by 4 bases and V by 6 bases; bases with no gene match: 4.

The genes are TRBV4-1 and TRBJ2-1, with no clear D. Germline loops: CDR1 MGHRA, CDR2 YSYEKL. The CDR3 covers 11 residues. V gave up 3 bases and J gave up 5 bases, with 2 bases separating them. The CDR3 loop reads CASSHNNEQFF. For the CDR3, the DNA is TGCGCCAGCAGCCATAACAATGAGCAGTTCTTC.

The chain couples TRBV11-2 to TRBJ2-5; D assignment may be TRBD1 or TRBD2 (6 bases each). CDR1 SGHAT and CDR2 FQNNGV come from the germline V gene. The CDR3 runs to 15 residues. The V end lost 1 base, the J end lost 4 bases, and 13 bases lay between the germline ends. DNA for the CDR3: TGTGCCAGCAGCTTAGTAGGGGGGTCGGCAGAGACCCAGTACTTC. Residues: CASSLVGGSAETQYF.

This clone was counted once. The rearrangement links TRBV7-9 to TRBJ2-5; 7 nucleotides match TRBD1. In germline, CDR1 is SEHNR, CDR2 FQNEAQ (reference sequence). The V segment lost 5 bases and the J segment 1 base; nucleotides outside the gene matches: 4. The CDR3 is made up of 14 amino acids. The CDR3 nucleotides read TGTGCCAGCAGCCCCGACAGGGCCCAAGAGACCCAGTACTTC. It codes for CASSPDRAQETQYF.

This chain connects TRBV13 to TRBJ1-6, with no clear D. V was shortened by 5 bases and J by 0 bases, with 11 bases between the two germline ends. Germline loops: CDR1 PRHDT, CDR2 FYEKMQ (reference sequence). The CDR3 sequence is 16 residues long. DNA of the CDR3: TGTGCCAGCAGCCCCTGGGGAAGCTCCTATAATTCACCCCTCCACTTT. This sequence encodes CASSPWGSSYNSPLHF.

The rearrangement joins TRBV5-1 to TRBJ1-4, with 9 bases aligning to TRBD1. With V trimmed by 4 bases and J by 0 bases, 7 bases remained unmatched. Germline CDR1 reads SGHRS; CDR2 reads YFSETQ. The CDR3 is 17 amino acids. CDR3 region: CASSLGQGFATNEKLFF. The DNA of the CDR3 is TGCGCCAGCAGCCTGGGACAGGGATTTGCAACTAATGAAAAACTGTTTTTT.

This chain connects TRBV5-6 to TRBJ2-7; tentatively, D is TRBD2 (6 bases). The germline V gene encodes CDR1 SGHDT and CDR2 YYEEEE. The CDR3 is made up of 14 amino acids. Trimming left V 3 bases short and J 1 base short, with 11 bases between. CDR3 region: CASSSGLRSYEQYF. The CDR3 DNA follows: TGTGCCAGCAGCTCGGGACTCCGATCCTACGAGCAGTACTTC.

For the CDR3, the DNA is TGTGCCAGCAGCTTGGGTGGATTCCAGCCCCAGCATTTT. Its translation is CASSLGGFQPQHF. This sequence joins TRBV5-6 and TRBJ1-5; D call uncertain. Trimming took 0 bases from V and 7 from J, leaving 8 bases between them. The CDR3 covers 13 residues. The germline gives CDR1 SGHDT, CDR2 YYEEEE.

The chain combines TRBV5-1 with TRBJ2-7; no definite D call. The CDR3 is 14 residues long. The V and J ends lost 0 bases and 0 bases respectively, with 7 bases between them. Germline V gene lookup returns CDR1 SGHRS and CDR2 YFSETQ. CDR3 bases: TGCGCCAGCAGCTTGGGCAGCCGCTCCTACGAGCAGTACTTC. This codes for CASSLGSRSYEQYF.

The chain uses TRBV4-3 and TRBJ2-7; D is possibly TRBD2 (5 bases). This CDR3 has 16 residues. Germline CDR1 and CDR2: LGHNA and YSLEER. Trimming removed 1 base at V and 6 bases at J, with 19 bases between. The CDR3 is CASSQVVRTEVVEQYF. The CDR3 coding sequence is TGCGCCAGCAGCCAAGTAGTTCGGACGGAGGTTGTCGAGCAGTACTTC.

In its sample, this clone was seen once. V is TRBV11-1 and J is TRBJ2-7; TRBD1 matches at 8 bases. The trim removed 5 bases at V and 0 bases at J, leaving 9 bases unmatched. The CDR3 contains 16 residues. Per germline, CDR1 SGHAT and CDR2 FQDESV (reference sequence). The CDR3 DNA sequence: TGTGCCAGCAGCCCCACCCGGACAGGGTTCTCCTACGAGCAGTACTTC. Protein product: CASSPTRTGFSYEQYF.

The chain joins TRBV2 to TRBJ2-4; D unclear. V shed 1 base and J shed 1 base, with 11 bases lying between them. The CDR3 totals 16 residues. Germline CDR1 SNHLY, CDR2 FYNNEI. The CDR3 coding sequence is TGTGCCAGCAGTGAAGAGGATGACTGGGCCAAAAACATTCAGTACTTC. This sequence encodes CASSEEDDWAKNIQYF.

The chain carries TRBV29-1 and TRBJ2-7; 8 positions match TRBD2. The V and J ends lost 6 bases and 2 bases, in that order; junction bases with no gene match: 15. The length of the CDR3 is 16 residues. The V gene's germline CDR1 is SQVTM and CDR2 ANQGSEA. The CDR3 region has the DNA TGCAGCGTACTGAACCCCACCGGGGGGGGGACCTACGAGCAGTACTTC. Its translation: CSVLNPTGGGTYEQYF.

The genes are TRBV5-4 and TRBJ2-3; tentatively, D is TRBD2 (6 bases). Trimming pared 2 bases from V and 6 bases from J, leaving 13 bases between. The CDR3 consists of 14 residues. Germline values: CDR1 SGHNT, CDR2 YYREEE (reference sequence). The CDR3 nucleotides read TGTGCCAGCAGCTTAAGACTAGACGGGGATACGCAGTATTTT. Its translation: CASSLRLDGDTQYF.

The chain recombines TRBV2 with TRBJ2-5, with a weak D call TRBD2 (5 bases). There are 15 residues in the CDR3. Germline V gene data show CDR1 as SNHLY and CDR2 as FYNNEI. The V end was cut by 7 bases, the J end by 2 bases, with 17 bases between. CDR3 sequence: CASNREGGRQETQYF. The CDR3 bases are TGTGCCAGCAATCGGGAAGGCGGTAGACAAGAGACCCAGTACTTC.

V usage is TRBV6-1 and J usage is TRBJ2-2; a possible D gene is TRBD1 (6 bases). CDR1 and CDR2 (germline): MNHNS, SASEGT. The CDR3 is made up of 13 amino acids. Trimming stripped 4 bases from V and 7 bases from J, with 10 bases between. The CDR3 DNA is TGTGCCAGCAGTGCCAGGGGTATCGGGGAGCTGTTTTTT. Its protein is CASSARGIGELFF.

The chain combines TRBV7-9 with TRBJ1-5; 7 nucleotides align to TRBD1. CDR3 length: 14 amino acids. V lost 1 base to trimming and J lost 6 bases; unmatched junction nucleotides: 3. CDR1 is SEHNR, CDR2 FQNEAQ, per germline (reference sequence). The CDR3 DNA sequence: TGTGCCAGCAGCTTAGGACAGGGCGCTCAGCCCCAGCATTTT. Protein sequence: CASSLGQGAQPQHF.

The rearrangement joins TRBV11-2 to TRBJ2-7, with D perhaps matching TRBD2 (7 bases). The CDR3 covers 15 residues. The V gene's germline CDR1 is SGHAT and CDR2 FQNNGV. Trimming shortened V by 3 bases and J by 2 bases, and 14 bases separated the two germline ends. The CDR3 DNA sequence: TGTGCCAGCAGCTTGGAGGGGGGGGCTCCCTACGAGCAGTACTTC. It specifies CASSLEGGAPYEQYF.

CDR3 in DNA: TGTGCCAGCAGCCCATCCCCGGGAACCGGGGAGCTGTTTTTT. Encoded protein: CASSPSPGTGELFF. J is TRBJ2-2 and V is TRBV7-9; D might be TRBD2 (5 bases). Trimming took off 5 bases at V and 5 bases at J, with 12 bases between the two ends. Germline CDR1 SEHNR, CDR2 FQNEAQ (reference sequence). This CDR3 is built from 14 residues.

The genes are TRBV27 and TRBJ2-7; 11 bases line up with TRBD1. This CDR3 spans 18 amino acids. Per germline, CDR1 MNHEY and CDR2 SMNVEV (reference sequence). V trimming: 5 bases; J trimming: 4 bases; junction bases outside the gene matches: 16. The CDR3 DNA reads as TGTGCCAGCAGTCCGACCTCGGACAGGGGGCGGGTGCGGTACGAGCAGTACTTC. This gives the protein CASSPTSDRGRVRYEQYF.

The chain recombines TRBV29-1 with TRBJ2-7; no definite D call. Germline V CDR1 and CDR2: SQVTM, ANQGSEA. Trimming took off 3 bases at V and 3 bases at J, with 12 bases between the two ends. The CDR3 spans 13 residues. CDR3 amino acids: CSVDGPGDYEQYF. The CDR3 region has the DNA TGCAGCGTTGATGGGCCTGGGGACTACGAGCAGTACTTC.

The genes are TRBV27 and TRBJ1-1; a possible D gene is TRBD1 (5 bases). Germline CDR1 and CDR2: MNHEY and SMNVEV (reference sequence). The CDR3 sequence is 14 residues long. The V end lost 6 bases, the J end lost 5 bases, and 16 bases lay between the germline ends. CDR3 in amino acids: CASSSKLGGTEAFF. DNA of the CDR3: TGTGCCAGCAGCTCAAAGTTGGGGGGGACTGAAGCTTTCTTT.

The chain combines TRBV6-1 with TRBJ2-5, with D hard to call. The CDR3 covers 15 residues. Trimming removed 1 base at V and 1 base at J, with 10 bases between. Germline V lookup: CDR1 MNHNS, CDR2 SASEGT. The CDR3 DNA follows: TGTGCCAGCAGTGAAGAGCCAACAGTCCAAGAGACCCAGTACTTC. It codes for CASSEEPTVQETQYF.

In DNA, the CDR3 is TGCGCCAGCAGCCAAGGCAGTGGGACAGGTCTTCGGTACTTC. Translating it yields CASSQGSGTGLRYF. This chain uses TRBV4-3 with TRBJ2-7, with 8 bases lining up with TRBD1. This CDR3 is built from 14 residues. Unmatched junction bases numbered 11, after V lost 1 base and J lost 12 bases. Per the germline V gene, CDR1 is LGHNA and CDR2 is YSLEER.